This TCR beta chain comes out of a study of CD8 T cells in ankylosing spondylitis (TCRdb year 2017). The study in broad terms: T cell receptor beta repertoires were profiled in healthy donors and ankylosing spondylitis patients so that disease-linked TCR variants could be found. The full study cohort was made up of 20 to 25 ankylosing spondylitis patients and approximately 100 healthy donors. Peripheral blood was sampled, and synovial fluid was also collected from ankylosing spondylitis patients.

The CDR3 starts with the cysteine, ends with the phenylalanine, and has 15 residues. The kept DNA is CDR3 alone, 45 bases in frame from the first base. CDR1 and CDR2 are read off the germline V gene as SGHVS and FNYEAQ. Trimming leaves V shorter by 1 base and J shorter by 2 bases, with the junction holding 4 bases beyond the gene matches. The reads were generated on an Illumina HiSeq 2500. TCR beta libraries were prepared by quantitative 5'-RACE with molecular barcodes. The original pipeline was this. A new computational method, built on a probabilistic model of VDJ rearrangement, was used to identify disease-linked TCR variants. Using fastp at Q25 and MiXCR, TCRdb reprocessed the public reads and kept productive beta chains. A single entry per CDR3 protein holds the most common genes and DNA from its merged rows. The V and J calls and clone size come from TCRdb's table, not from the authors' own analysis. The sample table lists 200,000 or so distinct CDR3 sequences, approximately 18% of them with a count of one. Of the sample, more than 3.5% is held by the ten largest clones.

This clonotype was detected many times. It lacks a known antigen. There are no base qualities to consult, and no much larger clone falls within one base. Here is what the overall study found, with its caveats: In peripheral blood, the disease-linked clones were found at relatively low frequencies and had a CD8+ phenotype. Blood from ankylosing spondylitis patients appeared to be characterized by a TCR beta motif made up of under ten highly homologous amino acid variants. Some motif variants were previously reported in synovial fluid and blood of reactive arthritis patients, suggesting common disease-initiation mechanisms. According to the report, matched synovial fluid samples from ankylosing spondylitis patients were significantly enriched for the disease-linked clones.

The chain is encoded by TRBV7-6 joined to TRBJ2-7, with TRBD1 matching 8 junction bases. The clonotype was recovered from a male donor aged 5-30 years with ankylosing spondylitis or in good health (not recorded which). Donor details come from another sample of the same person, matched by shared clones. Specimen: blood, either unsorted or a sorted T cell fraction (not recorded which). The sequenced DNA is TGTGCCAGCAGCTTAGTGACAGGGGACCCCTACGAGCAGTACTTC. Its protein reads: CASSLVTGDPYEQYF.